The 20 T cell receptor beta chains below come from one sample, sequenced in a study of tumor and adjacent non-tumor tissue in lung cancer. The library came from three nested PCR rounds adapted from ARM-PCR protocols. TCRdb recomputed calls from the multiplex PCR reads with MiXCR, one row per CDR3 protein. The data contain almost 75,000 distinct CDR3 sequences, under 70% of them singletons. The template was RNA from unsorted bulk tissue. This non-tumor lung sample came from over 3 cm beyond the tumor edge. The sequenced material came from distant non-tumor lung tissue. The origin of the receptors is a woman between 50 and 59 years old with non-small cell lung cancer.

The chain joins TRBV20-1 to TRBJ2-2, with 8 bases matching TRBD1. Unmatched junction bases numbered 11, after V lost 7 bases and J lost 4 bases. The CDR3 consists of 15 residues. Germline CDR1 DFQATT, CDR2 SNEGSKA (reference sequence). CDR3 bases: TGCAGTGGTGCTTCCGGACAGGGAGGCACCGGGGAGCTGTTTTTT. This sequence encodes CSGASGQGGTGELFF.

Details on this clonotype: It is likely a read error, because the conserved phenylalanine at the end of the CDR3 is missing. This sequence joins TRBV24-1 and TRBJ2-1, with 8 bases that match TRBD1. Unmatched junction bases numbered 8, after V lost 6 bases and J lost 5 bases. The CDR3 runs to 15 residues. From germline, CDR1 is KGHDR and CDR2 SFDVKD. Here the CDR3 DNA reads TGTGCCACCAGTTCTCGCGGACAGGGAAACAATGAGCAGTTCTAC. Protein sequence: CATSSRGQGNNEQFY.

CDR3 bases: TGTGCCAGCAGCCTCCCACCTTCTAACACCGGGGAGCTGTTTTTT. Its translation is CASSLPPSNTGELFF. This chain links TRBV6-2 or TRBV6-3 with TRBJ2-2; D is ambiguous. CDR1 is MNHEY and CDR2 is SVGEGT in the germline V gene. V shed 6 bases and J shed 2 bases, with 13 bases lying between them. The CDR3 extends over 15 amino acids.

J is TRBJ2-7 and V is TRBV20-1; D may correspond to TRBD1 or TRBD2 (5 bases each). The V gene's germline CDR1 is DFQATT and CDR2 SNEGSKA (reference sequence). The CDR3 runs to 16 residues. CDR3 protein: CGARDHGAGGSYEQYV. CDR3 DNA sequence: TGCGGTGCTAGAGATCATGGGGCGGGCGGCTCCTACGAGCAGTACGTC.

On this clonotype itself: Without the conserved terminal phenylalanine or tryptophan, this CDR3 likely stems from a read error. The DNA of the CDR3 is TGTGCCAGCAGCTCGCGGGCGGCAGGACAAAATAGCAATCGGCCCCAGCATCTG. This translates into CASSSRAAGQNSNRPQHL. The chain couples TRBV6-5 to TRBJ1-5, with D perhaps matching TRBD1 (5 bases). The CDR3 has 18 residues. CDR1 MNHEY and CDR2 SVGAGI come from the germline V gene.

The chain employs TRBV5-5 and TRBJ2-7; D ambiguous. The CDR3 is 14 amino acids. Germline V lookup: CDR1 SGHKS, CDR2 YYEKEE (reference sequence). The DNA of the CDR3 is TGTACCAGCAGCTTGTTACCCGACGGCTACGAGCGGTACGTC. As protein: CTSSLLPDGYERYV.

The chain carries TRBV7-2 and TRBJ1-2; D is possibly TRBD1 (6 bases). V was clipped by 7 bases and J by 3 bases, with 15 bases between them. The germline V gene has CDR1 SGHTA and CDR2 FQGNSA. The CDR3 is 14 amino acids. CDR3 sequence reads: CASNLQPGDYGYTF. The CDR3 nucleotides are TGTGCCAGCAACCTCCAGCCAGGGGACTATGGCTACACCTTC. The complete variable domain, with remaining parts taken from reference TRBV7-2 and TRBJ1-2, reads GAGVSQSPSNKVTEKGKDVELRCDPISGHTALYWYRQSLGQGLEFLIYFQGNSAPDKSGLPSDRFSAERTGGSVSTLTIQRTQQEDSAVYLCASNLQPGDYGYTFGSGTRLTVV.

This CDR3 is CSITSRRFGQFF. The CDR3 nucleotides read TGCAGCATCACTAGTAGGAGGTTTGGGCAGTTCTTC. This sequence joins TRBV29-1 and TRBJ2-1; tentative D call: TRBD2 (5 bases). The CDR3 spans 12 residues. Germline loops: CDR1 SQVTM, CDR2 ANQGSEA. Trimming cost V 8 bases and J 12 bases, with 20 bases left between them.

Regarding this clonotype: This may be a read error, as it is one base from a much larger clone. CDR3 coding DNA: TGCAGTGCTAGAGCTAGCGCGAGCACAGATACGCAGTATTTT. This encodes CSARASASTDTQYF. V usage is TRBV20-1 and J usage is TRBJ2-3; D perhaps matches TRBD2 (6 bases). The CDR3 sequence is 14 residues long. With 1 base removed from V and 0 bases from J, the gap between germline ends came to 8 bases. Germline-derived CDR1 and CDR2 are DFQATT and SNEGSKA (reference sequence).

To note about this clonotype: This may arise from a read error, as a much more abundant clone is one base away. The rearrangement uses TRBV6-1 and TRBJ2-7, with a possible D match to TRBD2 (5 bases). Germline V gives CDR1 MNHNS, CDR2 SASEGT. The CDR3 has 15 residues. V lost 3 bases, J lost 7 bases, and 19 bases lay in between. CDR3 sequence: CASSDSSRHPGEQYF. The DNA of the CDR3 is TGTGCCAGCAGTGACAGTAGCCGGCACCCGGGAGAGCAGTACTTC.

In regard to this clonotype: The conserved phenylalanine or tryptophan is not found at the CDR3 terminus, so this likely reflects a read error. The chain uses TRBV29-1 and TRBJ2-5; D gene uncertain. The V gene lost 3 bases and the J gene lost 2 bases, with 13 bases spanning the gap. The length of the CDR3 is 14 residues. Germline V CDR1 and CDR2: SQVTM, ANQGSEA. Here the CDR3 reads CSVDISANQETQYL. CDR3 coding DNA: TGCAGCGTTGATATATCGGCCAATCAAGAGACCCAGTACTTG.

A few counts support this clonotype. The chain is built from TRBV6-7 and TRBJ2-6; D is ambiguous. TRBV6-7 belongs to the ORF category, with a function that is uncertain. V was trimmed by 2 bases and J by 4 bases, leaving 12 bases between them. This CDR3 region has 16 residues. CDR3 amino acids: CASSYTEKKGANVLTF. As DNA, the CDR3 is TGTGCCAGCAGTTACACAGAAAAGAAGGGGGCCAACGTCCTGACTTTC.

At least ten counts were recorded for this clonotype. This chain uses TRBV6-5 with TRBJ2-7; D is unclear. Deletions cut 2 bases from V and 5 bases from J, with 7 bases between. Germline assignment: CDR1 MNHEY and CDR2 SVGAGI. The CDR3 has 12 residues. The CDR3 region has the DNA TGTGCCAGCAGTTACGATGGGAACGAGCAGTACTTC. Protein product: CASSYDGNEQYF.

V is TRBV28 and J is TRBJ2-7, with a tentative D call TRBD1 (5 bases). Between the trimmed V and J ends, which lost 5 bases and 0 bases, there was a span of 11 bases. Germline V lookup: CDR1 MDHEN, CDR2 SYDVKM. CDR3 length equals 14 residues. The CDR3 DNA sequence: TGTGCCAGCAGTAGCCAGGGATACTCCTACGAGCAGTACTTC. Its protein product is CASSSQGYSYEQYF.

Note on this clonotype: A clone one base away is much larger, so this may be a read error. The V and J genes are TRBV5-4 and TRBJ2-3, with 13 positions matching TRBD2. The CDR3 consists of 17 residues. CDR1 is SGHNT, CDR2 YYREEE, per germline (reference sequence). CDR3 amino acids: CASSLPGLAGSTDAQYF. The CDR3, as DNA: TGTGCCAGCAGCTTACCGGGACTAGCGGGAAGCACAGATGCGCAGTATTTT.

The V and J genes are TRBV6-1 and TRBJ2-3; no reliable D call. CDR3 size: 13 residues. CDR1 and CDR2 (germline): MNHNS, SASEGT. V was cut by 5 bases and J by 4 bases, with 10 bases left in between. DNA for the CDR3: TGTGCCAGCAGTTGGAACAACGCAGATACGCAGTATTTT. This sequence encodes CASSWNNADTQYF.

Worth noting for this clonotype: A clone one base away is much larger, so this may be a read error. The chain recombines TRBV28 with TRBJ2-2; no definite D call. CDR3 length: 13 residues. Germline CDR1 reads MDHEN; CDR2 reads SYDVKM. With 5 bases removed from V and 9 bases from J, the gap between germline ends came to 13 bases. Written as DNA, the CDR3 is TGTGCCAGCAGTCAAAACGAAGTGCGGGAGCTGTTTTTT. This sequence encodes CASSQNEVRELFF.

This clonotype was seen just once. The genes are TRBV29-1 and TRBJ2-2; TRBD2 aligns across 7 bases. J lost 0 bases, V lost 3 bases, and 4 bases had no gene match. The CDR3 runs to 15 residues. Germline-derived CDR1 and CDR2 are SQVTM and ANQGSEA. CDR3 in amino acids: CSVEGGSANTGELFF. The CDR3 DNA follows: TGCAGCGTTGAGGGGGGGTCCGCGAACACCGGGGAGCTGTTTTTT.

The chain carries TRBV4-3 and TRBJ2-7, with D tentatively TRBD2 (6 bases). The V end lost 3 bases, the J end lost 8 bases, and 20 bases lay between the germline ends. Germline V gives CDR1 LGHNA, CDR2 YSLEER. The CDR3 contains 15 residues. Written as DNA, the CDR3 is TGCGCCAGCAGCCATGATTTGGCGGGATTATACAAGCAGTACTTC. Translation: CASSHDLAGLYKQYF.

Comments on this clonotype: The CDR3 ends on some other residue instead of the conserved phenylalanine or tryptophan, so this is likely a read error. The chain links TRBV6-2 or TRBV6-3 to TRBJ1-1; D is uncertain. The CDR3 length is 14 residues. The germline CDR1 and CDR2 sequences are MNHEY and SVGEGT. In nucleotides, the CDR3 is TGCGCCAGCAGTAGGCGGAACATGAACACTGAAGCTTTCTTG. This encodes CASSRRNMNTEAFL.